The text below deals with one TCR beta chain. This CDR3 region has 13 residues. The J segment lost 12 bases and the V segment lost 0 bases, leaving 1 base of the junction unmatched. CDR1 is SGHTA and CDR2 is FQGNSA in the germline V gene. The data were taken from a study of blood T cell repertoires in COVID-19. The overall study: Sites in the United States, Italy and Spain provided acute and convalescent COVID-19 samples. T cells, B-cell-depleted T cells, or PBMCs supplied cDNA or gDNA.

The method was immunoSEQ multiplex PCR; TCRdb's version includes in-frame clones alone and lacks a portion of them. The sample shows 150,000 to 200,000 clones, 85% to 95% of them seen only once. This sequence joins TRBV7-2 and TRBJ2-1, with TRBD2 matching 11 bases. Source material: peripheral blood. This clonotype was sampled from a woman between 45 and 65 years old with acute or convalescent COVID-19. CDR3 sequence reads: CASSLALAGGQFF. DNA of the CDR3: TGTGCCAGCAGCTTAGCCCTAGCGGGGGGGCAGTTCTTC.